These 27 T cell receptor beta chains share one sample of origin, sequenced in a study of T cells in Graves' hyperthyroidism and ophthalmopathy (dated by TCRdb to the late 2010s). Library method: multiplex PCR. The instrument was an Illumina HiSeq 2000. Amplification of TCR beta CDR3 regions was carried out from RNA transcripts. For the first round of RT-PCR on the TCR CDR3, the HTBI primer set was used together with the Qiagen OneStep RT-PCR kit. TCRdb itself trimmed the public reads at Q25 with fastp, ran MiXCR and retained productive beta chains. Records with the same CDR3 protein are collapsed into one entry carrying the most frequent genes and DNA. Counted in this sample were 500,000 to 600,000 distinct CDR3 sequences; approximately 15% of them appeared once. Roughly 18% of the sample lies in the top ten. The specimen was blood. The receptors here all came from a woman aged 18 to 35 with Graves' hyperthyroidism.

This clonotype was detected a few times. This chain links TRBV20-1 with TRBJ1-2; no definite D call. Trimming shortened V by 1 base and J by 4 bases, and 19 bases separated the two germline ends. The CDR3 consists of 16 residues. CDR1 and CDR2 (germline): DFQATT, SNEGSKA (reference sequence). The CDR3 DNA sequence: TGCAGTGCTAGAGGGGAGCCCTCGTTAACTGGCTATGGCTACACCTTC. Translation gives CSARGEPSLTGYGYTF.

The chain carries TRBV28 and TRBJ2-5; 10 bases are shared with TRBD1. The CDR3 length is 15 residues. V shed 7 bases, J shed 1 base, and the junction held 6 bases outside the gene matches. Germline lookup yields CDR1 MDHEN and CDR2 SYDVKM. Written as DNA, the CDR3 is TGTGCCAGCAAGACAGGGGGCGACTTCCAAGAGACCCAGTACTTC. Its translation: CASKTGGDFQETQYF.

This clonotype showed up many times. The genes are TRBV6-6 and TRBJ1-5, with a tentative D call TRBD1 (6 bases). The CDR3 consists of 16 residues. Germline V gene lookup returns CDR1 MNHNY and CDR2 SVGAGI (reference sequence). The V end lost 2 bases, the J end lost 2 bases, and 13 bases lay between the germline ends. This CDR3 reads CASSYGQGKGNQPQHF. The CDR3 DNA sequence: TGTGCCAGCAGTTACGGGCAGGGGAAGGGCAATCAGCCCCAGCATTTT.

The table lists this clonotype with many counts. V usage is TRBV28 and J usage is TRBJ2-5; D gene unclear. The CDR3 totals 15 residues. Germline lookup yields CDR1 MDHEN and CDR2 SYDVKM. V was clipped by 5 bases and J by 5 bases, with 18 bases between them. The CDR3 DNA follows: TGTGCCAGCAGTCGCCTCCAGGTTACGAGTGAGACCCAGTACTTC. It translates to CASSRLQVTSETQYF.

This clonotype has ten or more counts. The rearrangement uses TRBV24-1 and TRBJ1-2, with D unclear. The CDR3 is 13 amino acids. Trimming stripped 5 bases from V and 2 bases from J, with 8 bases between. From germline, CDR1 is KGHDR and CDR2 SFDVKD. CDR3 region: CATSARGNYGYTF. The CDR3 bases are TGTGCCACCAGTGCGAGAGGAAACTATGGCTACACCTTC.

This clonotype was seen once. The rearrangement joins TRBV27 to TRBJ1-5; D unclear. The CDR3 spans 15 residues. With 6 bases removed from V and 0 bases from J, the gap between germline ends came to 12 bases. Germline V gene data show CDR1 as MNHEY and CDR2 as SMNVEV (reference sequence). CDR3 nucleotide sequence: TGTGCCAGCAGCGAAGGTATTCATAGCAATCAGCCCCAGCATTTT. Translation: CASSEGIHSNQPQHF.

A few counts support this clonotype. V and J are TRBV6-1 and TRBJ2-1, with TRBD2 identical over 8 bases. Germline lookup yields CDR1 MNHNS and CDR2 SASEGT. With 5 bases clipped from V and 9 bases from J, the junction kept 9 bases outside the gene matches. The CDR3 sequence is 14 residues long. CDR3 amino acids: CASSTPGLVAEQFF. CDR3 nucleotide sequence: TGTGCCAGCAGTACGCCGGGACTAGTGGCTGAGCAGTTCTTC.

This clonotype was seen many times. The chain recombines TRBV12-5 with TRBJ1-1; maybe TRBD1 (6 bases). The V and J ends lost 1 base and 5 bases respectively, with 11 bases between them. Germline loops: CDR1 LGHNT, CDR2 FRNRAP. The CDR3 extends over 14 amino acids. The CDR3 here is CASGLGLRGTEAFF. The CDR3 coding sequence is TGTGCTAGTGGTTTGGGCCTTAGGGGGACTGAAGCTTTCTTT.

This clonotype was seen more than once but under ten times. The J gene is TRBJ1-3, the V gene TRBV29-1; D perhaps matches TRBD1 (5 bases). This CDR3 spans 11 amino acids. Trimming stripped 6 bases from V and 4 bases from J, with 7 bases between. Germline values: CDR1 SQVTM, CDR2 ANQGSEA. The CDR3 sequence: CSVRQGNTIYF. The DNA for the CDR3 is TGCAGCGTGAGACAGGGAAACACCATATATTTT.

This clonotype was found a few times. The chain couples TRBV9 to TRBJ2-7, with a possible D match to TRBD1 (5 bases). Germline-derived CDR1 and CDR2 are SGDLS and YYNGEE. The CDR3 is 15 residues long. Deletions cut 4 bases from V and 4 bases from J, with 18 bases between. CDR3 sequence reads: CASSPQAGRAYEQYF. The DNA of the CDR3 is TGTGCCAGCAGCCCACAGGCAGGCAGGGCTTACGAGCAGTACTTC.

This clonotype appeared many times. V and J are TRBV12-3 or TRBV12-4 and TRBJ2-1, with a possible D match to TRBD2 (5 bases). This CDR3 region has 15 residues. Trimming took 7 bases from V and 4 from J, leaving 17 bases between them. CDR3 DNA sequence: TGTGCCAGCACCTTAAGACTGGGGAGATACAATGAGCAGTTCTTC. It specifies CASTLRLGRYNEQFF.

This clonotype was counted between two and nine times. The CDR3 DNA is TGCAGCGTTCACAGTGGTACAGGCCTTCGTAACTATGGCTACACCTTC. Its translation is CSVHSGTGLRNYGYTF. This sequence joins TRBV29-1 and TRBJ1-2; perhaps TRBD1 as D (5 bases). The CDR3 spans 16 residues. Germline-derived CDR1 and CDR2 are SQVTM and ANQGSEA. Trimming removed 5 bases at V and 1 base at J, with 20 bases between.

This clonotype has a count of ten or more. The chain uses TRBV7-9 and TRBJ1-4; TRBD1 matches 9 bases. This CDR3 comprises 15 residues. Germline V gene data show CDR1 as SEHNR and CDR2 as FQNEAQ (reference sequence). Losses at the gene ends were 5 bases for V and 8 bases for J; bases not matched to a gene: 9. The CDR3 sequence: CASSIPGQGQEKLFF. In DNA, the CDR3 is TGTGCCAGCAGCATACCGGGACAGGGACAAGAAAAACTGTTTTTT.

V and J are TRBV6-2 or TRBV6-3 and TRBJ1-5; D call uncertain. V was cut by 4 bases and J by 0 bases, with 4 bases left in between. CDR3 size: 13 residues. Germline V gene data show CDR1 as MNHEY and CDR2 as SVGEGT. This CDR3 reads CASSFHSNQPQHF. Written as DNA, the CDR3 is TGTGCCAGCAGTTTCCATAGCAATCAGCCCCAGCATTTT.

This clonotype was seen a few times. This chain uses TRBV6-1 with TRBJ2-1; 8 nucleotides agree with TRBD2. V lost 4 bases, J lost 8 bases, and 7 bases stayed unmatched. Germline V lookup: CDR1 MNHNS, CDR2 SASEGT. The CDR3 extends over 14 amino acids. CDR3 DNA: TGTGCCAGCAGTGTACTAGCGGAAAGGGATGAGCAGTTCTTC. Amino acid sequence: CASSVLAERDEQFF.

This clonotype was counted between two and nine times. The V call is TRBV14, the J call TRBJ1-2; 7 bases fit TRBD1. Germline assignment: CDR1 SGHDN and CDR2 FVKESK. The CDR3 runs to 14 residues. Trimming cost V 5 bases and J 1 base; bases outside gene matches: 4. Written as DNA, the CDR3 is TGTGCCAGCAGCGGGACAGCCATTAACTATGGCTACACCTTC. Amino acid sequence: CASSGTAINYGYTF.

This clonotype was seen only a few times. The chain uses TRBV4-1 and TRBJ2-3; TRBD2 aligns across 9 bases. Germline CDR1 is MGHRA and CDR2 is YSYEKL. The ends lost 4 bases at V and 4 bases at J; junction bases unmatched: 9. The CDR3 length is 16 residues. CDR3 sequence (DNA): TGCGCCAGCAGCCCAGCTGGCCTAGCGGGGTCAGATACGCAGTATTTT. Amino acids: CASSPAGLAGSDTQYF.

This clonotype was observed a few times. The rearrangement links TRBV24-1 to TRBJ1-2; 8 positions match TRBD1. J lost 7 bases, V lost 4 bases, and 13 bases had no gene match. The CDR3 is 16 amino acids. Germline lookup yields CDR1 KGHDR and CDR2 SFDVKD. The CDR3 spells CATSEAPGQEAGGYTF. In DNA, the CDR3 is TGTGCCACCAGTGAAGCCCCGGGACAGGAGGCGGGTGGCTACACCTTC.

This clonotype appeared many times. This chain links TRBV7-2 with TRBJ2-1; D gene unclear. The V gene's germline CDR1 is SGHTA and CDR2 FQGNSA. The V end was cut by 1 base, the J end by 11 bases, with 6 bases between. The length of the CDR3 is 11 residues. CDR3: CASSLVGKQFF. The CDR3 region has the DNA TGTGCCAGCAGCTTAGTGGGGAAGCAGTTCTTC. Complete variable domain (other parts from reference TRBV7-2 and TRBJ2-1): GAGVSQSPSNKVTEKGKDVELRCDPISGHTALYWYRQSLGQGLEFLIYFQGNSAPDKSGLPSDRFSAERTGGSVSTLTIQRTQQEDSAVYLCASSLVGKQFFGPGTRLTVL.

The V and J genes are TRBV20-1 and TRBJ1-3; D is perhaps TRBD1 (5 bases). Germline CDR1 is DFQATT and CDR2 is SNEGSKA (reference sequence). This CDR3 spans 14 amino acids. Trimming pared 0 bases from V and 9 bases from J, leaving 15 bases between. The CDR3 region is CSARDLRDGSTIYF. In DNA, the CDR3 is TGCAGTGCTAGAGATCTTAGGGACGGGTCCACCATATATTTT.

The V call is TRBV9, the J call TRBJ2-7; D might be TRBD2 (6 bases). This CDR3 comprises 13 residues. Trimming stripped 5 bases from V and 5 bases from J, with 14 bases between. Looked up from germline, CDR1 is SGDLS and CDR2 is YYNGEE. CDR3 sequence (DNA): TGTGCCAGCAGGGGCGGGGAAGGTGACGAGCAGTACTTC. As protein: CASRGGEGDEQYF. Variable domain in full (rest from reference TRBV9 and TRBJ2-7): DSGVTQTPKHLITATGQRVTLRCSPRSGDLSVYWYQQSLDQGLQFLIQYYNGEERAKGNILERFSAQQFPDLHSELNLSSLELGDSALYFCASRGGEGDEQYFGPGTRLTVT.

This clonotype was detected ten times or more. V usage is TRBV2 and J usage is TRBJ2-3, with TRBD1 matching 10 bases. CDR3 length equals 15 residues. Germline CDR1 SNHLY, CDR2 FYNNEI. J gave up 6 bases and V 4 bases, and 7 bases lay outside the gene matches. CDR3 protein: CASSVGTGVFDTQYF. The CDR3 DNA reads TGTGCCAGCAGTGTAGGGACAGGGGTATTTGATACGCAGTATTTT.

This clonotype has more than one count but fewer than ten. This chain connects TRBV13 to TRBJ1-6; D is unresolved. Deletions cut 6 bases from V and 5 bases from J, with 17 bases between. This CDR3 has 16 residues. Germline CDR1 PRHDT, CDR2 FYEKMQ (reference sequence). The CDR3 sequence: CASRRKTAYDNSPLHF. CDR3 sequence (DNA): TGTGCCAGCAGGCGAAAGACGGCCTACGATAATTCACCCCTCCACTTT.

This clonotype occurred many times. This rearrangement joins TRBV5-5 to TRBJ2-1; D remains unclear. Looked up from germline, CDR1 is SGHKS and CDR2 is YYEKEE (reference sequence). The V end was cut by 0 bases, the J end by 13 bases, with 17 bases between. The CDR3 runs 14 residues. The chain's CDR3 is CASSLEHVGFDQFF. CDR3 bases: TGTGCCAGCAGCTTGGAGCATGTTGGTTTTGATCAGTTCTTC.

This clonotype came up many times. The V call is TRBV12-3 or TRBV12-4, the J call TRBJ1-1; a weak D match, TRBD1 (6 bases). With 7 bases removed from V and 0 bases from J, the gap between germline ends came to 12 bases. The CDR3 totals 14 residues. Written as DNA, the CDR3 is TGTGCCAGCACCATGGGACACCTGAACACTGAAGCTTTCTTT. Its translation is CASTMGHLNTEAFF.

This clonotype was found many times. The chain couples TRBV6-1 to TRBJ2-7, with 8 nucleotides matching TRBD1. J lost 7 bases, V lost 5 bases, and 10 bases had no gene match. The CDR3 loop spans 14 amino acids. Germline values: CDR1 MNHNS, CDR2 SASEGT. CDR3: CASSIGTGGREQYF. In DNA form, the CDR3 reads TGTGCCAGCAGTATTGGTACAGGGGGGCGGGAGCAGTACTTC.

This clonotype was seen at least ten times. The chain recombines TRBV28 with TRBJ1-5; D remains unclear. Trimming removed 5 bases from V and 6 bases from J, with 8 bases in between. The CDR3 runs 12 residues. Germline V gene data show CDR1 as MDHEN and CDR2 as SYDVKM. In nucleotides, the CDR3 is TGTGCCAGCAGTCTCGGTGGTCAGCCCCAGCATTTT. This encodes CASSLGGQPQHF. Drawing the rest from reference TRBV28 and TRBJ1-5, the complete variable domain is DVKVTQSSRYLVKRTGEKVFLECVQDMDHENMFWYRQDPGLGLRLIYFSYDVKMKEKGDIPEGYSVSREKKERFSLILESASTNQTSMYLCASSLGGQPQHFGDGTRLSIL.